The T cell receptor beta chain described here comes from a study of cytomegalovirus exposure and HLA in healthy donors. Study results and caveats: In a later analysis, TCR association rates varied by HLA locus: DRB1 most, HLA-C fewest.

The V and J ends lost 5 bases and 7 bases respectively, with 17 bases between them. Per the germline V gene, CDR1 is SGHTA and CDR2 is FQGNSA. The length of the CDR3 is 14 residues. While unrecorded immune exposures were likely, the donors were nominally healthy when sampled. PCR was performed using 60 Vbeta and 13 Jbeta primers. The table came from immunoSEQ multiplex PCR; TCRdb's copy has only in-frame clones and leaves some out. The sample consists of about 190,000 clones, about 85% of them appearing once. Worth noting for this clone: Antigen specificity is unknown.

The receptor's source is a woman between 50 and 59 years old in good health and CMV-seropositive. Source material: PBMCs. The chain uses TRBV7-2 and TRBJ1-2, with a possible D match to TRBD1 (5 bases). The DNA of the CDR3 is TGTGCCAGCAGCGGGACTCCCATAGTGGGTGGCTACACCTTC. The encoded protein is CASSGTPIVGGYTF.